The present T cell receptor (beta chain) was sequenced within a study of T cells after yellow fever vaccination. General study points: Peaking faster, on day 5 versus 15, the secondary response was nonetheless weaker. Some clonotypes, a small share, were shared between CD4 and CD8 compartments.

Regarding this clonotype: What it binds is not known.

TCRdb fed the 5' RACE reads into MiXCR, producing one record per CDR3 protein. The sample yields tens of thousands of distinct CDR3 sequences, 7% to 9% seen once. Germline V gene lookup returns CDR1 LGHNA and CDR2 YNFKEQ. The CDR3 sequence is 15 residues long. Trimming stripped 1 base from V and 3 bases from J, with 11 bases between. This specimen was CD8+ T cells sorted from PBMCs, taken around 15 days after the first yellow fever vaccination. This receptor was identified in a man between 18 and 29 years old who received the YFV17D yellow fever vaccine. The chain couples TRBV4-2 to TRBJ2-3, with a possible D match to TRBD2 (5 bases). This chain's CDR3 is CASSQGLSGTDTQYF. DNA of the CDR3: TGTGCCAGCAGCCAAGGCTTATCGGGGACAGATACGCAGTATTTT.